This T cell receptor (beta chain) stems from a study of T-cell memory formation after mild COVID-19. General study findings and limits: CD4+ contracting clones lay mainly in CM and EM, CD8+ ones in EMRA. Clones contracting over day 15 to 85 were CD4/CD8 balanced, with later expanders leaning CD4+.

In regard to this clonotype: The target antigen is unknown.

This CDR3 is built from 13 residues. Germline V gene data show CDR1 as LGHDT and CDR2 as YNNKEL (reference sequence). The V end lost 0 bases, the J end lost 8 bases, and 11 bases lay between the germline ends. TCRdb analysed the 5' RACE reads with MiXCR anew, one entry per CDR3 protein. Here the sample spans about 270,000 distinct CDR3 sequences, 15% to 20% being singletons. The rearrangement joins TRBV3-1 to TRBJ2-7, with unresolved D. Sequencing was performed on PBMCs or a T cell subset sorted from them (not recorded which). The sequence derives from a man between 18 and 35 years old who had mild COVID-19 (a few samples of this study predate the infection). Cell type and time point are not known. This CDR3 reads CASSQDLRRQQYF. In DNA, the CDR3 is TGTGCCAGCAGCCAAGATCTCCGACGCCAGCAGTACTTC.